This T cell receptor beta chain was captured by sequencing in a study of Siglec-9 on CD8 T cells in melanoma. Germline V gene lookup returns CDR1 WSHSY and CDR2 SAAADI. The CDR3 contains 13 residues. The V and J ends lost 7 bases and 1 base respectively, with 10 bases between them. Points on this clone: Its specificity is unknown.

Study findings and constraints: In melanoma tumors, a Siglec-9-marked effector memory CD8+ subset reportedly appeared to accumulate.

Profiled with immunoSEQ multiplex PCR; TCRdb holds only in-frame clones, not every one. The table records approximately 35,000 clones, about 80% of them present only once. Material for sequencing was Siglec-9- CD8+ T cells sorted from blood. The TCR originated in a human donor in good health. The rearrangement joins TRBV10-2 to TRBJ1-2; D perhaps matches TRBD1 (6 bases). Written as DNA, the CDR3 is TGCGCCAGCAATCAGGGGTTTAACTATGGCTACACCTTC. As protein: CASNQGFNYGYTF.